Sequencing of this T cell receptor (beta chain) was carried out in a study of STAT5B mutations in CD4+ large granular lymphocyte leukemia. Background on the study: Among healthy donors, a particular HLA allele went with more CDR3 'QG' motifs.

Assay used: immunoSEQ multiplex PCR; TCRdb lists only in-frame clones, some missing. The data hold tens of thousands of clones, with about 70% observed a single time. The CDR3 contains 13 residues. V shed 6 bases, J shed 8 bases, and the junction held 10 bases outside the gene matches. Germline V gene data show CDR1 as LGHNA and CDR2 as YSLEER. This TCR came from a human donor in good health. Sample: CD4+ T cells from blood buffy coats. V usage is TRBV4-3 and J usage is TRBJ2-7; TRBD2 aligns across 7 bases. The CDR3 bases are TGCGCCAGCAGTCCGGCGCACGGGGGGAAGCAGTACTTC. Its translation: CASSPAHGGKQYF.